This T cell receptor (beta chain) was found in a study of T-cell reconstitution after alpha-beta-depleted transplantation in children. During its preparation, the TCRbeta library received unique molecular identifiers. TCRdb re-called the PCR reads through MiXCR, storing one row per CDR3 protein. This sample yields about 980,000 distinct CDR3 sequences, of which roughly 29% are seen a single time; over 25% belongs to the top ten. Findings and caveats of the study: Some patients showed high day-60 TCRbeta diversity, which derived from surviving recipient T cells and thymic progenitors. Two months or so post-transplant, alpha-beta T cells reportedly derived from several hundred expanded graft clones. At the one-year point after transplant, T-cell counts and TCRbeta diversity were found to come mostly from T cells that had been newly produced.

On this clonotype itself: Its antigen is currently unknown.

Losses at the gene ends were 0 bases for V and 2 bases for J; bases not matched to a gene: 8. The CDR3 is made up of 16 amino acids. Germline CDR1 and CDR2: DFQATT and SNEGSKA (reference sequence). Material: PBMCs, mostly from graft donor cells, obtained 360 days after TCRalphabeta/CD19-depleted stem cell transplant. This chain connects TRBV20-1 to TRBJ2-3; TRBD2 aligns across 7 bases. The TCR originated in a boy younger than two who had a stem cell transplant for SCID, so the T cells may come from the graft donor. CDR3 coding DNA: TGCAGTGCTAGAGATTGGACTAGAGTTCTCACAGATACGCAGTATTTT. Its protein is CSARDWTRVLTDTQYF.